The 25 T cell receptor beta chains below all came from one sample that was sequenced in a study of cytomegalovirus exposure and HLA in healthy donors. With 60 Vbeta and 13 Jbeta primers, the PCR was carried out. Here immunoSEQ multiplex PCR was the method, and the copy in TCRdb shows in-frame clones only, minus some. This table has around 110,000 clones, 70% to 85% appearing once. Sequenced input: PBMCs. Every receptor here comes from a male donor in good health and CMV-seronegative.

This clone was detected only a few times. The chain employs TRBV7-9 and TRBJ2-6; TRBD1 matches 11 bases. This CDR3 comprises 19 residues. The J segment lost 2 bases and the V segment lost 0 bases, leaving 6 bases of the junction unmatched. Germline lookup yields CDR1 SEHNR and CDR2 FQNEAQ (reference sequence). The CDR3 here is CASSLAFRTGGTGANVLTF. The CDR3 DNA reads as TGTGCCAGCAGCTTAGCGTTTAGGACAGGGGGCACTGGGGCCAACGTCCTGACTTTC. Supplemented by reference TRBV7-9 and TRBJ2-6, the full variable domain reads DTGVSQNPRHKITKRGQNVTFRCDPISEHNRLYWYRQTLGQGPEFLTYFQNEAQLEKSRLLSDRFSAERPKGSFSTLEIQRTEQGDSAMYLCASSLAFRTGGTGANVLTFGAGSRLTVL.

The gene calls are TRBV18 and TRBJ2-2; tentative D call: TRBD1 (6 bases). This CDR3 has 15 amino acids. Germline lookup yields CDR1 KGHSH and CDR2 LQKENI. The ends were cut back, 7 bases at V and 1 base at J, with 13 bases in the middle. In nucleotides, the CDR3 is TGTGCCAGCTTACCCCAGGGGAAGAACACCGGGGAGCTGTTTTTT. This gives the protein CASLPQGKNTGELFF.

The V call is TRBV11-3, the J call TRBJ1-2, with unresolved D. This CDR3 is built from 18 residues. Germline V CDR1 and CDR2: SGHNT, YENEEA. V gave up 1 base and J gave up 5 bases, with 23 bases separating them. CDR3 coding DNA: TGTGCCAGCAGCTTAGTCGTGGGCCTCGGAATCGCGTATTATGGCTACACCTTC. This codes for CASSLVVGLGIAYYGYTF. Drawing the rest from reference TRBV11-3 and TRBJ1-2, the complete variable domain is EAGVVQSPRYKIIEKKQPVAFWCNPISGHNTLYWYLQNLGQGPELLIRYENEEAVDDSQLPKDRFSAERLKGVDSTLKIQPAELGDSAVYLCASSLVVGLGIAYYGYTFGSGTRLTVV.

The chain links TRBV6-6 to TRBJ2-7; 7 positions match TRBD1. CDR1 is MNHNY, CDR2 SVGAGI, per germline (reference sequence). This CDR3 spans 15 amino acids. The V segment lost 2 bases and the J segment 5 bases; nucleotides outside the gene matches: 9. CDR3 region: CASSYRTQQGNEQYF. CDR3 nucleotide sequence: TGTGCCAGCAGTTACCGAACGCAACAGGGGAACGAGCAGTACTTC.

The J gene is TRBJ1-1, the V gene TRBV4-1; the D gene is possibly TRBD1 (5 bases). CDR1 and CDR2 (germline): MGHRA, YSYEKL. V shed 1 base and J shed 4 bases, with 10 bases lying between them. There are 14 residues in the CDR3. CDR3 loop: CASSQGGGGTEAFF. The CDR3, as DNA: TGCGCCAGCAGCCAAGGGGGGGGAGGCACTGAAGCTTTCTTT.

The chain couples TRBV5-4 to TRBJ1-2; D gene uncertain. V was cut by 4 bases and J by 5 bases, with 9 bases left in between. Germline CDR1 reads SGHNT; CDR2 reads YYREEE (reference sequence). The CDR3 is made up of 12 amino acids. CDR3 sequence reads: CASSQEVYGYTF. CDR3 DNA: TGTGCCAGCAGCCAGGAAGTGTATGGCTACACCTTC.

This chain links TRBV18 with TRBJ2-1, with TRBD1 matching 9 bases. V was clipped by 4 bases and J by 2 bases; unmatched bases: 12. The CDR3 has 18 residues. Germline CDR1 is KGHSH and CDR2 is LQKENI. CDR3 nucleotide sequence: TGTGCCAGCTCACTCGGTCCCGGGACAGGGACGCCCTACAATGAGCAGTTCTTC. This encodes CASSLGPGTGTPYNEQFF.

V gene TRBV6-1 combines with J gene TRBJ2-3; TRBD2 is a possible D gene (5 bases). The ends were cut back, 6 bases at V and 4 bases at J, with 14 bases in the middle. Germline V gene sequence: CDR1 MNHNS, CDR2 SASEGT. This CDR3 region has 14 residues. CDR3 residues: CASRVGLTPDTQYF. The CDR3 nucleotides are TGTGCCAGCAGGGTTGGACTGACTCCAGATACGCAGTATTTT.

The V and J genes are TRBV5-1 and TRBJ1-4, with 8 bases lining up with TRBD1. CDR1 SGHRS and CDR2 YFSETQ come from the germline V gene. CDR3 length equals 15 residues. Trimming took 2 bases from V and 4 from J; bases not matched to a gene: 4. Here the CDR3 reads CASSLPGGRNEKLFF. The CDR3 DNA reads TGCGCCAGCAGCTTACCAGGGGGCCGTAATGAAAAACTGTTTTTT.

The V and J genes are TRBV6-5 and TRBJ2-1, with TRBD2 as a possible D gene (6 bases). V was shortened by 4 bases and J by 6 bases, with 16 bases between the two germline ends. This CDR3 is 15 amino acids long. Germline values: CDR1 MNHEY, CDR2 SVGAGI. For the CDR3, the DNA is TGTGCCAGCAGTTTTGGGACTGGGTTGGGCAATGAGCAGTTCTTC. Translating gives CASSFGTGLGNEQFF.

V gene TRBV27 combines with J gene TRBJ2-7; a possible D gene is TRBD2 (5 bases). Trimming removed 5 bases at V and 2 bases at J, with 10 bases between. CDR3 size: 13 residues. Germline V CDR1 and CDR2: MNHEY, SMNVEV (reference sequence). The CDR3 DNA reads TGTGCCAGCAGTGAGGGCGGTCCCTACGAGCAGTACTTC. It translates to CASSEGGPYEQYF.

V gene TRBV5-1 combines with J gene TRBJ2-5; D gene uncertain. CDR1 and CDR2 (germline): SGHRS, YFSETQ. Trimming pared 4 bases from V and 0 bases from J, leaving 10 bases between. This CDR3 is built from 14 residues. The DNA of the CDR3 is TGCGCCAGCAGCCCCTTCCGGGACCAAGAGACCCAGTACTTC. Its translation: CASSPFRDQETQYF.

CDR3 DNA: TGTGCCAGCTCGAGCGGGCTTAAAGGGTTCTTC. This translates into CASSSGLKGFF. The V call is TRBV28, the J call TRBJ2-1; weak D call: TRBD2 (6 bases). Germline CDR1 and CDR2: MDHEN and SYDVKM. The CDR3 covers 11 residues. Trimming removed 8 bases at V and 15 bases at J, with 17 bases between.

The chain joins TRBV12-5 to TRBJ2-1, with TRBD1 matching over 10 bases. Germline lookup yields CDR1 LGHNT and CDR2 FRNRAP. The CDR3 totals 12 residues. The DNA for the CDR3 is TGTGCCATGGGGACAGGGGACAATGAGCAGTTCTTC. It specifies CAMGTGDNEQFF. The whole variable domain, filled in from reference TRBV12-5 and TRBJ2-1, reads DARVTQTPRHKVTEMGQEVTMRCQPILGHNTVFWYRQTMMQGLELLAYFRNRAPLDDSGMPKDRFSAEMPDATLATLKIQPSEPRDSAVYFCAMGTGDNEQFFGPGTRLTVL.

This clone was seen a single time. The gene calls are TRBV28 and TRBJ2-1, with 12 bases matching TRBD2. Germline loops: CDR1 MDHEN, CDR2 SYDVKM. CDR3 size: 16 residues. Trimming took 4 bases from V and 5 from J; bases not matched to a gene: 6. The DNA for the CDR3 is TGTGCCAGCAGTTCAGCGACTAGCGGGAGACACAATGAGCAGTTCTTC. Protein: CASSSATSGRHNEQFF. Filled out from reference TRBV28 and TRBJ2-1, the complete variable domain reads DVKVTQSSRYLVKRTGEKVFLECVQDMDHENMFWYRQDPGLGLRLIYFSYDVKMKEKGDIPEGYSVSREKKERFSLILESASTNQTSMYLCASSSATSGRHNEQFFGPGTRLTVL.

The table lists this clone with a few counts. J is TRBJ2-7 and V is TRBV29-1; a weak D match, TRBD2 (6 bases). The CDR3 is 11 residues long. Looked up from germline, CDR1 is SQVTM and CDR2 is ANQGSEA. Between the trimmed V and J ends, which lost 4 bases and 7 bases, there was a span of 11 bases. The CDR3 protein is CSVVGGREQYF. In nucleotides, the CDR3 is TGCAGCGTTGTCGGGGGTAGAGAGCAGTACTTC.

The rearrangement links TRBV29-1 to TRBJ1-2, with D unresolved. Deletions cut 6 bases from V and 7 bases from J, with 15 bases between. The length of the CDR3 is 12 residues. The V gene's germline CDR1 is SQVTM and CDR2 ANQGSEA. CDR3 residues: CSVAVGPIGYTF. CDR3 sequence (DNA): TGCAGCGTAGCCGTTGGGCCGATTGGCTACACCTTC.

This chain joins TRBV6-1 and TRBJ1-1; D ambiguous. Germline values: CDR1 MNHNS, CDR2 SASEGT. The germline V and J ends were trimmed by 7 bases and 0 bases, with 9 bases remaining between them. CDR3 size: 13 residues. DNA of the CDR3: TGTGCCAGCACTCAGGAAATGAACACTGAAGCTTTCTTT. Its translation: CASTQEMNTEAFF.

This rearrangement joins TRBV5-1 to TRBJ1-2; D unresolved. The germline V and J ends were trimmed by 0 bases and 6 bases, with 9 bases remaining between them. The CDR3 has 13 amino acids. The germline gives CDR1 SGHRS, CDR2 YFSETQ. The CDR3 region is CASSLAWQNGYTF. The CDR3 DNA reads TGCGCCAGCAGCTTGGCTTGGCAAAATGGCTACACCTTC. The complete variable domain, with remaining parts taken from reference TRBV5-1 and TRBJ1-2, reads KAGVTQTPRYLIKTRGQQVTLSCSPISGHRSVSWYQQTPGQGLQFLFEYFSETQRNKGNFPGRFSGRQFSNSRSEMNVSTLELGDSALYLCASSLAWQNGYTFGSGTRLTVV.

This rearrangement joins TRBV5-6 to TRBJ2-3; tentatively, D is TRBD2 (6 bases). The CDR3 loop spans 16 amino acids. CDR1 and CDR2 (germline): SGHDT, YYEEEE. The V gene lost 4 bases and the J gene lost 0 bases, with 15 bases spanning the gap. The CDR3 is CASSPPTSASTDTQYF. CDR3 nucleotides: TGTGCCAGCAGCCCCCCGACTAGTGCTAGCACAGATACGCAGTATTTT.

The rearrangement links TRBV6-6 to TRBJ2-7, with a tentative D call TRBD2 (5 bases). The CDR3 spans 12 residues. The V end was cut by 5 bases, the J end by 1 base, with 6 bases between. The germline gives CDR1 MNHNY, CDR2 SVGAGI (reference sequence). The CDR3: CASSEGSYEQYF. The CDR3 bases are TGTGCCAGCAGTGAGGGATCCTACGAGCAGTACTTC.

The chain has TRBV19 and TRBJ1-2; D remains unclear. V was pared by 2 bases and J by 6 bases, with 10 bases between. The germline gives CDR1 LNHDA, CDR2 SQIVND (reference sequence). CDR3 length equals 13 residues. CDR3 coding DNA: TGTGCCAGTAGTATAAAACTTACAGATGGCTACACCTTC. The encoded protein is CASSIKLTDGYTF.

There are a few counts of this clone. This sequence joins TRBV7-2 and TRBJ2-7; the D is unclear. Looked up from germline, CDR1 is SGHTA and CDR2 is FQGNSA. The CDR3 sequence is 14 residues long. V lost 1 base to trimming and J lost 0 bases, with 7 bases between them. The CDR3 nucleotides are TGTGCCAGCAGCTTAGGGCACGCCTCCTACGAGCAGTACTTC. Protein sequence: CASSLGHASYEQYF.

CDR3 sequence: CASRKTGVSEQYF. CDR3 DNA: TGTGCCAGCAGGAAGACAGGGGTAAGCGAGCAGTACTTC. The rearrangement links TRBV2 to TRBJ2-7, with TRBD1 matching over 8 bases. The germline V gene has CDR1 SNHLY and CDR2 FYNNEI. This CDR3 spans 13 amino acids. The V segment lost 6 bases and the J segment 6 bases; nucleotides outside the gene matches: 7.

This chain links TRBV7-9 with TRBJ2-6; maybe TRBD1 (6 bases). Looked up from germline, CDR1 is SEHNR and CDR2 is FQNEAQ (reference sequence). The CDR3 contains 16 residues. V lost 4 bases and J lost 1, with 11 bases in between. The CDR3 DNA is TGTGCCAGCAGCTCATCCGACAGGTCTGGGGCCAACGTCCTGACTTTC. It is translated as CASSSSDRSGANVLTF.